The T cell receptor beta chain described here comes from a study of T cells in localized non-small cell lung cancer. Study-level results: Higher blood T cell density tracked longer overall survival. There were a median around 53 of the top 100 tumor clones appearing in adjacent lung. Uninvolved adjacent lung had higher T cell clonality than tumor and all other tissues.

The CDR3 loop spans 15 amino acids. Germline V gene data show CDR1 as KGHSH and CDR2 as LQKENI. V shed 4 bases and J shed 1 base, with 11 bases lying between them. Produced via immunoSEQ multiplex PCR; TCRdb's table is partial and in-frame only. The repertoire holds around 1,400 clones, with 25% to 30% as singletons. As for this clone: Its antigen remains unidentified.

This TCR was sampled from a woman between 40 and 69 years old with stage I squamous cell lung carcinoma. The rearrangement links TRBV18 to TRBJ1-5, with unresolved D. The sample consisted of normal lung tissue next to the tumor, taken before any cancer treatment. The CDR3 coding sequence is TGTGCCAGCTCACGTGGCGGAGAGAGCAATCAGCCCCAGCATTTT. Translation gives CASSRGGESNQPQHF. Drawing the rest from reference TRBV18 and TRBJ1-5, the complete variable domain is NAGVMQNPRHLVRRRGQEARLRCSPMKGHSHVYWYRQLPEEGLKFMVYLQKENIIDESGMPKERFSAEFPKEGPSILRIQQVVRGDSAAYFCASSRGGESNQPQHFGDGTRLSIL.